The source of this TCR beta chain is a study of brain T cells in children with intractable seizures. The method was immunoSEQ multiplex PCR; TCRdb's version includes in-frame clones alone and lacks a portion of them. The sample yields roughly 64,000 clones, around 95% seen once. Germline V gene sequence: CDR1 LGHNA, CDR2 YSLEER. The CDR3 covers 21 residues. The J segment lost 0 bases and the V segment lost 1 base, leaving 12 bases of the junction unmatched. The chain uses TRBV4-3 and TRBJ2-1; 13 bases map to TRBD2. The specimen comprised peripheral blood, sampled at surgery. The TCR was taken from a boy under three years old with focal cortical dysplasia and intractable seizures. The CDR3 DNA reads as TGCGCCAGCAGCCAAGTGGGACCGGGACTAGCGGGAAGGAGCTCCTACAATGAGCAGTTCTTC. It yields the protein CASSQVGPGLAGRSSYNEQFF.